The 27 T cell receptor beta chains presented below share a single source sample, sequenced in a study of T cells in Graves' hyperthyroidism and ophthalmopathy. It was RNA transcripts that yielded the amplified TCR beta CDR3 regions. TCR CDR3 underwent first-round RT-PCR with the HTBI primer set. Each CDR3 protein is one row after TCRdb ran MiXCR on the multiplex PCR reads. The sample includes approximately 530,000 distinct CDR3 sequences, 15% to 20% seen only once; the top ten take about 18%. The sequencing input was blood. All receptors come from a woman under 30 with Graves' hyperthyroidism.

This clonotype was counted ten times or more. The CDR3 bases are TGTGCCAGCAGTCTCGGGTGGAACCCCTCCTACAATGAGCAGTTCTTC. This translates into CASSLGWNPSYNEQFF. This chain joins TRBV6-1 and TRBJ2-1; D call uncertain. Germline assignment: CDR1 MNHNS and CDR2 SASEGT. The V end lost 5 bases, the J end lost 0 bases, and 14 bases lay between the germline ends. This CDR3 has 16 residues.

This clonotype was detected many times. The chain has TRBV12-3 or TRBV12-4 and TRBJ2-1; a weak D match, TRBD1 (6 bases). Trimming stripped 7 bases from V and 9 bases from J, with 19 bases between. The CDR3 has 14 amino acids. In nucleotides, the CDR3 is TGTGCCAGCACCCCCTCGGAACAGGGCACTGAGCAGTTCTTC. Protein: CASTPSEQGTEQFF.

The chain has TRBV28 and TRBJ2-7, with TRBD1 matching 12 bases. Germline V gives CDR1 MDHEN, CDR2 SYDVKM. The CDR3 extends over 15 amino acids. V lost 5 bases, J lost 5 bases, and 7 bases stayed unmatched. The CDR3 region is CASSARDRGLDEQYF. CDR3 coding DNA: TGTGCCAGCAGTGCGAGGGACAGGGGGCTCGACGAGCAGTACTTC.

This clonotype appeared many times. The chain employs TRBV5-1 and TRBJ2-5, with 10 bases fitting TRBD2. This CDR3 has 15 residues. Germline V gene lookup returns CDR1 SGHRS and CDR2 YFSETQ. V was pared by 4 bases and J by 5 bases, with 8 bases of the junction left unmatched. CDR3 loop: CASSRASGSVETQYF. CDR3 sequence (DNA): TGCGCCAGCAGCCGGGCTAGCGGGAGTGTCGAGACCCAGTACTTC.

This clonotype was seen repeatedly, ten times or more. This chain links TRBV2 with TRBJ1-1; D is unclear. Looked up from germline, CDR1 is SNHLY and CDR2 is FYNNEI. V dropped 5 bases and J dropped 0 bases, with 7 bases sitting between them. The CDR3 extends over 13 amino acids. CDR3 in amino acids: CASSKEMNTEAFF. CDR3 nucleotides: TGTGCCAGCAGTAAAGAGATGAACACTGAAGCTTTCTTT. The complete variable domain, with remaining parts taken from reference TRBV2 and TRBJ1-1, reads EPEVTQTPSHQVTQMGQEVILRCVPISNHLYFYWYRQILGQKVEFLVSFYNNEISEKSEIFDDQFSVERPDGSNFTLKIRSTKLEDSAMYFCASSKEMNTEAFFGQGTRLTVV.

The V and J genes are TRBV7-9 and TRBJ1-2, with 7 bases aligning to TRBD1. The ends lost 3 bases at V and 8 bases at J; junction bases unmatched: 3. The CDR3 is 12 amino acids. Germline assignment: CDR1 SEHNR and CDR2 FQNEAQ (reference sequence). CDR3 nucleotides: TGTGCCAGCAGCTTCGACAGGGAGGGCTACACCTTC. Its protein product is CASSFDREGYTF.

This clonotype has ten or more counts. The gene calls are TRBV12-3 or TRBV12-4 and TRBJ1-1; D is unclear. Trimming shortened V by 6 bases and J by 6 bases, and 14 bases separated the two germline ends. The CDR3 length is 13 residues. CDR3 region: CASSPGGRAEAFF. CDR3 bases: TGTGCCAGCAGCCCCGGAGGTAGAGCTGAAGCTTTCTTT.

This clonotype was seen only a few times. The chain has TRBV7-2 and TRBJ2-7, with TRBD1 identical over 8 bases. Trimming took 3 bases from V and 1 from J; bases not matched to a gene: 5. This CDR3 is 15 amino acids long. Germline V gene lookup returns CDR1 SGHTA and CDR2 FQGNSA. The DNA for the CDR3 is TGTGCCAGCAGCTTGGACAGGGATGGGTCCTACGAGCAGTACTTC. Translated: CASSLDRDGSYEQYF.

In this sample, this clonotype turned up a few times. A read error is possible here, since a much larger clone lies one base away. The chain carries TRBV2 and TRBJ1-5; D may be TRBD1 (5 bases). This CDR3 has 15 amino acids. Germline V gene lookup returns CDR1 SNHLY and CDR2 FYNNEI. The CDR3 region is CASSDNGAGNQPQQF. CDR3 sequence (DNA): TGTGCCAGCAGTGATAACGGGGCCGGCAATCAGCCCCAGCAATTT. Full variable domain (missing parts from reference TRBV2 and TRBJ1-5): EPEVTQTPSHQVTQMGQEVILRCVPISNHLYFYWYRQILGQKVEFLVSFYNNEISEKSEIFDDQFSVERPDGSNFTLKIRSTKLEDSAMYFCASSDNGAGNQPQQFGDGTRLSIL.

This clonotype was seen many times. The V and J genes are TRBV15 and TRBJ2-3; a possible D gene is TRBD1 (5 bases). The CDR3 runs to 15 residues. Trimming took off 1 base at V and 4 bases at J, with 12 bases between the two ends. Looked up from germline, CDR1 is LNHNV and CDR2 is YYDKDF (reference sequence). In DNA form, the CDR3 reads TGTGCCACCAGCAGAGCCCCGGACACAGCAGATACGCAGTATTTT. Its translation is CATSRAPDTADTQYF.

The chain joins TRBV18 to TRBJ2-3, with unresolved D. Germline CDR1 KGHSH, CDR2 LQKENI. With 0 bases removed from V and 2 bases from J, the gap between germline ends came to 12 bases. The CDR3 consists of 16 residues. The CDR3 coding sequence is TGTGCCAGCTCACCACCCCTCAGCGCATTCACAGATACGCAGTATTTT. Translation gives CASSPPLSAFTDTQYF.

This chain links TRBV6-5 with TRBJ1-5; D call uncertain. Trimming took off 6 bases at V and 7 bases at J, with 16 bases between the two ends. Germline assignment: CDR1 MNHEY and CDR2 SVGAGI. The CDR3 totals 14 residues. The CDR3 region is CASRGLESIQPQHF. The DNA for the CDR3 is TGTGCCAGCAGGGGTCTGGAGAGTATCCAGCCCCAGCATTTT.

This clonotype was detected only a few times. This chain links TRBV10-3 with TRBJ2-3; the D gene is possibly TRBD2 (6 bases). The germline V and J ends were trimmed by 8 bases and 0 bases, with 9 bases remaining between them. Germline V gives CDR1 ENHRY, CDR2 SYGVKD. The CDR3 has 13 amino acids. The CDR3 spells CAIAGTSTDTQYF. The CDR3 bases are TGTGCCATCGCGGGGACCAGCACAGATACGCAGTATTTT.

This clonotype has ten or more counts. The genes are TRBV10-3 and TRBJ1-2; TRBD1 matches 8 bases. The CDR3 sequence is 13 residues long. The V segment lost 7 bases and the J segment 3 bases; nucleotides outside the gene matches: 4. Looked up from germline, CDR1 is ENHRY and CDR2 is SYGVKD. Here the CDR3 DNA reads TGTGCCATCACTCAGACAGGGGACTATGGCTACACCTTC. It specifies CAITQTGDYGYTF.

At least ten counts were recorded for this clonotype. V and J are TRBV6-2 or TRBV6-3 and TRBJ1-1; the D gene is possibly TRBD1 (6 bases). Germline loops: CDR1 MNHEY, CDR2 SVGEGT. Trimming cost V 8 bases and J 1 base, with 14 bases left between them. This CDR3 has 14 residues. The CDR3 DNA reads as TGTGCCAGCCGGCGGGGGGGCGCGAACACTGAAGCTTTCTTT. Its protein product is CASRRGGANTEAFF.

In this sample, this clonotype turned up many times. V gene TRBV20-1 combines with J gene TRBJ2-7; D is uncertain. CDR1 and CDR2 from the germline V gene are DFQATT and SNEGSKA (reference sequence). The CDR3 contains 12 residues. V was clipped by 6 bases and J by 2 bases, with 11 bases between them. The CDR3 region has the DNA TGCAGTGCATCGGACCTAACCTACGAGCAGTACTTC. The encoded protein is CSASDLTYEQYF.

The sample holds many counts of this clonotype. V is TRBV10-3 and J is TRBJ1-6; D is uncertain. The germline gives CDR1 ENHRY, CDR2 SYGVKD. V gave up 4 bases and J gave up 7 bases, with 11 bases separating them. The CDR3 totals 14 residues. The CDR3 DNA reads as TGTGCCATCAGTGGAGGGCTCCAAAATTCACCCCTCCACTTT. Protein sequence: CAISGGLQNSPLHF.

In its sample, this clonotype was seen many times. The CDR3 loop is CASNQWELAGGHTDTQYF. Here the CDR3 DNA reads TGTGCCAGCAACCAATGGGAACTAGCGGGAGGCCACACAGATACGCAGTATTTT. This chain uses TRBV28 with TRBJ2-3, with 12 bases matching TRBD2. Germline V gene sequence: CDR1 MDHEN, CDR2 SYDVKM. The CDR3 is made up of 18 amino acids. The V gene end was trimmed by 7 bases and the J gene end by 2 bases; junction bases not matched to a gene: 13. The full variable domain, rest sourced from reference TRBV28 and TRBJ2-3, is DVKVTQSSRYLVKRTGEKVFLECVQDMDHENMFWYRQDPGLGLRLIYFSYDVKMKEKGDIPEGYSVSREKKERFSLILESASTNQTSMYLCASNQWELAGGHTDTQYFGPGTRLTVL.

This clonotype was counted at least ten times. The V and J genes are TRBV20-1 and TRBJ2-5; TRBD1 aligns across 7 bases. From germline, CDR1 is DFQATT and CDR2 SNEGSKA (reference sequence). The CDR3 is made up of 15 amino acids. The V segment lost 0 bases and the J segment 0 bases; nucleotides outside the gene matches: 4. In DNA form, the CDR3 reads TGCAGTGCTAGAGATGGACAGGAGCACCAAGAGACCCAGTACTTC. Translation: CSARDGQEHQETQYF.

This clonotype was recorded at least ten times. This chain connects TRBV3-1 to TRBJ2-3, with 10 bases matching TRBD1. V lost 4 bases, J lost 8 bases, and 15 bases stayed unmatched. Germline V gene data show CDR1 as LGHDT and CDR2 as YNNKEL (reference sequence). CDR3 length: 17 residues. In DNA, the CDR3 is TGTGCCAGCAGCCCTCCAGCCGGGACAGGGGAAGTAGGTACGCAGTATTTT. Translating gives CASSPPAGTGEVGTQYF.

There are many counts of this clonotype. The J gene is TRBJ2-5, the V gene TRBV20-1; D remains unclear. The CDR3 spans 13 residues. V lost 5 bases, J lost 2 bases, and 12 bases lay in between. Germline CDR1 and CDR2: DFQATT and SNEGSKA (reference sequence). CDR3 amino acids: CSADIAEQETQYF. The CDR3 DNA follows: TGCAGTGCTGATATCGCAGAACAAGAGACCCAGTACTTC.

This clonotype was found many times. J is TRBJ1-1 and V is TRBV12-3 or TRBV12-4; a weak D match, TRBD1 (6 bases). The ends were cut back, 5 bases at V and 4 bases at J, with 14 bases in the middle. The CDR3 is 14 residues long. CDR3 loop: CASSRTGRVTEAFF. As DNA, the CDR3 is TGTGCCAGCAGTCGTACAGGGAGAGTCACTGAAGCTTTCTTT.

At least ten counts were recorded for this clonotype. This rearrangement joins TRBV7-2 to TRBJ1-3; TRBD1 matches at 9 bases. V trimming: 2 bases; J trimming: 2 bases; junction bases outside the gene matches: 7. The V gene's germline CDR1 is SGHTA and CDR2 FQGNSA. The CDR3 has 17 residues. DNA of the CDR3: TGTGCCAGCAGCTTATGGGGACAGGGCCCTGCTGGAAACACCATATATTTT. Residues: CASSLWGQGPAGNTIYF.

This clonotype was seen only a few times. The gene calls are TRBV3-1 and TRBJ2-3; D may correspond to TRBD1 or TRBD2 (5 bases each). Per germline, CDR1 LGHDT and CDR2 YNNKEL (reference sequence). The CDR3 is 16 residues long. V lost 1 base and J lost 2, with 13 bases in between. The CDR3 sequence is CASSQGDPRDTDTQYF. The CDR3 DNA follows: TGTGCCAGCAGCCAAGGGGACCCGAGGGACACAGATACGCAGTATTTT.

In this sample, this clonotype turned up a few times. The chain employs TRBV20-1 and TRBJ2-7; 8 positions match TRBD1. There are 15 residues in the CDR3. Germline values: CDR1 DFQATT, CDR2 SNEGSKA (reference sequence). The V gene end was trimmed by 2 bases and the J gene end by 3 bases; junction bases not matched to a gene: 9. The chain's CDR3 is CSARKAGGGYYEQYF. For the CDR3, the DNA is TGCAGTGCTAGAAAGGCAGGGGGCGGGTACTACGAGCAGTACTTC.

The sample holds a few counts of this clonotype. This chain connects TRBV29-1 to TRBJ1-2; weak D call: TRBD1 (5 bases). CDR3 length: 13 amino acids. Germline lookup yields CDR1 SQVTM and CDR2 ANQGSEA. V lost 6 bases and J 2 bases, leaving 13 bases between the germline ends. CDR3 DNA sequence: TGCAGCGTCGCCGGCGGGGGAAACTATGGCTACACCTTC. It codes for CSVAGGGNYGYTF.

In its sample, this clonotype was seen many times. The CDR3: CASSQELASSNEQFF. CDR3 DNA: TGTGCCAGCAGCCAAGAGTTAGCTAGTAGCAACGAGCAGTTCTTC. This chain connects TRBV3-1 to TRBJ2-1; D is unclear. Germline V CDR1 and CDR2: LGHDT, YNNKEL (reference sequence). V was cut by 0 bases and J by 10 bases, with 16 bases left in between. The CDR3 covers 15 residues.